The rows below give T cell receptor beta chains drawn from one sample of a study of control samples from healthy donors and cancer patients. The method was immunoSEQ multiplex PCR; TCRdb's version includes in-frame clones alone and lacks a portion of them. The sample consists of about 140,000 clones, around nine tenths of them appearing once. The sequencing input was blood. The origin of the receptors is a man aged 25-45 years in good health. Each CDR3 is given with its conserved first and last residue. A D gene is named only where the DNA matches it firmly. Clone sizes are given selectively: once, few, many, or a class where the clone is expanded.

abundance	j_gene	d_gene	v_gene	CDR3nt	CDR3aa
.	TRBJ1-5	.	TRBV28	TGTGCCAGCAGTTCTATCCTAGACATTTCACAGCCCCAGCATTTT	CASSSILDISQPQHF
.	TRBJ2-1	.	TRBV6-5	TGTGCCAGCAGTTACGAGGGACACCAAAATGAGCAGTTCTTC	CASSYEGHQNEQFF
.	TRBJ2-7	.	TRBV11-2	TGTGCCAGCAGCTTGGGGGCAGGGAACTACGAGCAGTACTTC	CASSLGAGNYEQYF
.	TRBJ1-1	.	TRBV30	TGTGCCTGGAGTTCGGACACTGAAGCTTTCTTT	CAWSSDTEAFF
.	TRBJ2-7	.	TRBV11-3	TGTGCCAGCAGCTTTAGTTCCTCCTACGAGCAGTACTTC	CASSFSSSYEQYF
.	TRBJ2-7	TRBD2	TRBV7-9	TGTGCCAGCAGCCCCGGGACTAGTCGTCCCCACGAGCAGTACTTC	CASSPGTSRPHEQYF
once	TRBJ1-6	TRBD1	TRBV3-1/TRBV3-2	TGTGCCAGCAGTAAATGGGACAGGTACCAATCACCCCTCCACTTT	CASSKWDRYQSPLHF
once	TRBJ2-1	.	TRBV30	TGTGCCTGGAGCGGAAGAAATGAGCAGTTCTTC	CAWSGRNEQFF
.	TRBJ1-4	TRBD1	TRBV7-9	TGTGCCAGCAGCAGAACCGGGACAGTGGGGGAAAAACTGTTTTTT	CASSRTGTVGEKLFF
.	TRBJ1-2	.	TRBV7-9	TGTGCCAGCAGCTTAGCTAGCAGGGCCGGTGGCTACACCTTC	CASSLASRAGGYTF
.	TRBJ1-3	.	TRBV7-9	TGTGCCAGCAGCTTAGGAGGGACAACTGGAAACACCATATATTTT	CASSLGGTTGNTIYF
.	TRBJ1-2	.	TRBV11-2	TGTGCCAGCAGCCCAGGGTTTTTGGGCGGCTACACCTTC	CASSPGFLGGYTF
.	TRBJ1-2	.	TRBV29-1	TGCAGCGCAGGACGGAAGGTCGACTATGGCTACACCTTC	CSAGRKVDYGYTF
.	TRBJ1-1	.	TRBV18	TGTGCCAGCTCTATACAGGGAACCCCTAGGGACGCCCAAGCTTTCTTT	CASSIQGTPRDAQAFF
.	TRBJ1-1	TRBD1	TRBV29-1	TGCAGCGTTCGGACAGGACGTGAAGCTTTCTTT	CSVRTGREAFF
once	TRBJ2-3	TRBD1	TRBV5-4	TGTGCCAGCAGCTTTCTGGACAGGCGAGGCACAGATACGCAGTATTTT	CASSFLDRRGTDTQYF
.	TRBJ2-2	TRBD1	TRBV28	TGTGCCAGCAGTTTGTCACAGGGGACGGCCGGGGAGCTGTTTTTT	CASSLSQGTAGELFF
.	TRBJ2-3	TRBD2	TRBV27	TGTGCCAACAGTCCGTGGACTAGCGGGAATGCAGATACGCAGTATTTT	CANSPWTSGNADTQYF
.	TRBJ2-1	TRBD2	TRBV6-2/TRBV6-3	TGTGCCAGCAGTTACTCGACTAGCGGCCTCTACAATGAGCAGTTCTTC	CASSYSTSGLYNEQFF
.	TRBJ2-7	.	TRBV2	TGTGCCAGCAGTGACAGGACCTACGAGCAGTACTTC	CASSDRTYEQYF
once	TRBJ2-6	.	TRBV5-6	TGTGCCAGCAGTCGCCTCTGGGGCGTCTCTGGGGCCAACGTCCTGACTTTC	CASSRLWGVSGANVLTF
.	TRBJ2-6	.	TRBV9	TGTGCCAGCAGCCCCCAGTCCGGGACTCGGAGCTCTGGGGCCAACGTCCTGACTTTC	CASSPQSGTRSSGANVLTF
.	TRBJ2-3	.	TRBV9	TGTGCCAGCAGCCTACGAACGTTCAGGGATACGCAGTATTTT	CASSLRTFRDTQYF
.	TRBJ2-5	.	TRBV18	TGTGCCAGCTCGAGACAGGCGGGTTTGGAGACCCAGTACTTC	CASSRQAGLETQYF
.	TRBJ2-7	.	TRBV28	TGTGCCAGCAAGCGGAGTTACGAGCAGTACTTC	CASKRSYEQYF
.	TRBJ1-2	.	TRBV9	TGTGCCAGCAGCGGCTCCGGGACGGCTAACTATGGCTACACCTTC	CASSGSGTANYGYTF
.	TRBJ2-1	TRBD1	TRBV14	TGTGCCAGCAGCTTAGGGACAGGGAGAATCGGGGAGCAGTTCTTC	CASSLGTGRIGEQFF
.	TRBJ2-1	.	TRBV4-2	TGTGCCAGCCGCCTGGGGGCACTAGCGTCTAAAAACTCCTACAATGAGCAGTTCTTC	CASRLGALASKNSYNEQFF
.	TRBJ2-5	.	TRBV15	TGTGCCACCAGCAGAGCGTCGTCTTTATGGGACCGAGAAGAGGCCCAGTACTTC	CATSRASSLWDREEAQYF
.	TRBJ2-1	TRBD2	TRBV19	TGTGCCAGTAGTCCTCTTTGGGCTAGCGGGAGAAGAGAGGAGCAGTTCTTC	CASSPLWASGRREEQFF
once	TRBJ1-5	.	TRBV15	TGTGCCACCAGCAGAGATGTACTAATTGGGGCCCAGCCCCAGCATTTT	CATSRDVLIGAQPQHF
.	TRBJ2-4	TRBD2	TRBV28	TGTGCCAGCAGTTTAATGGCGGGGGGGAGTAACATTCAGTACTTC	CASSLMAGGSNIQYF
few	TRBJ2-2	.	TRBV6-4	TGTGCCAGCAGTGACAGATCCACCGGGGAGCTGTTTTTT	CASSDRSTGELFF